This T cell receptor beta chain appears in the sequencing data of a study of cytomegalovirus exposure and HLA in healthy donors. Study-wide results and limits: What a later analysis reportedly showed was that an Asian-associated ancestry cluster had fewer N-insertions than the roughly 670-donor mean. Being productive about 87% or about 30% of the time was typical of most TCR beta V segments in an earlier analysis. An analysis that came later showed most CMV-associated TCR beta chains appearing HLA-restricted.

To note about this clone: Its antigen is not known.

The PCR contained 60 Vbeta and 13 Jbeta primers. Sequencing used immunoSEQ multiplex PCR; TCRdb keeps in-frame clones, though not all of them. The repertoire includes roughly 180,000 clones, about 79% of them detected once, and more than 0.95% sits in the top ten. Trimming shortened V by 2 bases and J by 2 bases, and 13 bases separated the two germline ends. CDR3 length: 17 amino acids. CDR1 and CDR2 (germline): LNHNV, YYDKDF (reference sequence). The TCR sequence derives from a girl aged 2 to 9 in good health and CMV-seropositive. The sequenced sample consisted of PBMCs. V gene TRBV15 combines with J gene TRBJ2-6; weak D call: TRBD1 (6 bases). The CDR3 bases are TGTGCCACCAGCAGACCACCTACAGGGACTGGGGCCAACGTCCTGACTTTC. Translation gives CATSRPPTGTGANVLTF. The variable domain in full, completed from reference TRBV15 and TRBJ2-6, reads DAMVIQNPRYQVTQFGKPVTLSCSQTLNHNVMYWYQQKSSQAPKLLFHYYDKDFNNEADTPDNFQSRRPNTSFCFLDIRSPGLGDTAMYLCATSRPPTGTGANVLTFGAGSRLTVL.